Below, one TCR beta chain is given with its context. The V and J ends lost 8 bases and 2 bases respectively, with 15 bases between them. Germline CDR1 MNHEY, CDR2 SMNVEV (reference sequence). The CDR3 contains 14 residues. Sequenced by immunoSEQ multiplex PCR; TCRdb stores in-frame clones only, minus some. The profile shows 48,000 or so clones, 92% of them singletons. This sample was included in a study of T cell changes during pregnancy in multiple sclerosis. The material sequenced was CD4+ T cells from peripheral blood mononuclear cells, taken in the second trimester of pregnancy. The genes are TRBV27 and TRBJ1-2; D uncertain. The clonotype comes from a female donor in good health, enrolled as a control in a pregnancy study. Written as DNA, the CDR3 is TGTGCCAGCGGTACAACCGGGAACAACTATGGCTACACCTTC. Amino acid sequence: CASGTTGNNYGYTF.